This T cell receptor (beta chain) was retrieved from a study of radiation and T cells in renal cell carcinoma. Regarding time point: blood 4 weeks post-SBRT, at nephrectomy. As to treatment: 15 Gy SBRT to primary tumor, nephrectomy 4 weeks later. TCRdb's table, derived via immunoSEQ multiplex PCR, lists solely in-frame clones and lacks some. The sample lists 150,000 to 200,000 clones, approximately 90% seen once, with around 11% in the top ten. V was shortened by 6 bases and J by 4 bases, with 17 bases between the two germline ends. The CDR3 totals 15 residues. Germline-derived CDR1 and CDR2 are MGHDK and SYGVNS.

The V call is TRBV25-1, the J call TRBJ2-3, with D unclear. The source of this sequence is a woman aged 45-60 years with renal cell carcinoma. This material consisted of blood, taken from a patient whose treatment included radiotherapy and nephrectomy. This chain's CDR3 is CASSLSRGNADTQYF. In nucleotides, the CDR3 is TGTGCCAGCAGCCTTAGTCGCGGTAACGCAGATACGCAGTATTTT.